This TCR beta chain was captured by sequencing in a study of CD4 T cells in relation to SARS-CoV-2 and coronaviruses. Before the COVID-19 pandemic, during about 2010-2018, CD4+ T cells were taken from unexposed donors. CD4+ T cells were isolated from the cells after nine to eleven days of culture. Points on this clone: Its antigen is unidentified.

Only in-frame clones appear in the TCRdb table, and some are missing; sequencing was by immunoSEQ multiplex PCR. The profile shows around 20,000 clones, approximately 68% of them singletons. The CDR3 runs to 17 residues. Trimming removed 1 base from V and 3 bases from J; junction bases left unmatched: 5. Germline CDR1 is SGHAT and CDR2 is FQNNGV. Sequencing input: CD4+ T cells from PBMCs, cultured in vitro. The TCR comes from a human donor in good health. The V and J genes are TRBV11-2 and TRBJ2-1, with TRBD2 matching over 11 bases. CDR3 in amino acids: CASSLVGLAGGYNEQFF. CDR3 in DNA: TGTGCCAGCAGCTTAGTCGGCCTAGCGGGGGGCTACAATGAGCAGTTCTTC. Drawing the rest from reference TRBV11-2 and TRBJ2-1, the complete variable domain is EAGVAQSPRYKIIEKRQSVAFWCNPISGHATLYWYQQILGQGPKLLIQFQNNGVVDDSQLPKDRFSAERLKGVDSTLKIQPAKLEDSAVYLCASSLVGLAGGYNEQFFGPGTRLTVL.